The 9 T cell receptor beta chains reported below all come from one sample, sequenced in a study of PD-L1 blockade in urothelial cancer (dated by TCRdb to about 2017). The library was obtained by the immunoSEQ multiplex PCR assay. The table comes from immuneACCESS by way of TCRdb, which keeps in-frame sequences with V and J called. Part of the clones is missing from these tables; in studies checked, under half for an unresolved V gene and the rest for unknown reasons. The sample table holds 60,000 to 80,000 clones, of which about nine tenths were seen once. The leading ten clones occupy around 11% of the sample. The time point label for this specimen denotes: peripheral blood 6 weeks after treatment start. The material sequenced was PBMCs, taken around atezolizumab (anti-PD-L1) treatment. These TCRs come from a man between 60 and 75 years old with urothelial cancer.

The chain has TRBV28 and TRBJ2-7; 13 bases match TRBD2. Germline V gives CDR1 MDHEN, CDR2 SYDVKM. The trim removed 8 bases at V and 11 bases at J, leaving 15 bases unmatched. The CDR3 runs 15 residues. Here the CDR3 DNA reads TGTGCCAGCCGTCGGACTAGCGGGAGTGTATCGGGAGAGTACTTC. It specifies CASRRTSGSVSGEYF.

The gene calls are TRBV21-1 and TRBJ1-2; TRBD1 is taken as the D call from the table, unchecked against the DNA. TRBV21-1 is annotated as a pseudogene. The CDR3 length is 16 residues. The CDR3 DNA sequence: TGTGCCAGCAGCAAAGGGCGGGACAGGGGGCAATATGGCTACACCTTC. Its translation is CASSKGRDRGQYGYTF.

V gene TRBV27 combines with J gene TRBJ2-7; a weak D match, TRBD1 (5 bases). CDR3 length equals 16 residues. Trimming cost V 3 bases and J 3 bases, with 18 bases left between them. Germline CDR1 reads MNHEY; CDR2 reads SMNVEV (reference sequence). The CDR3 here is CASSFRSADILYEQYF. The DNA for the CDR3 is TGTGCCAGCAGTTTTCGCTCGGCGGACATCCTCTACGAGCAGTACTTC.

This chain connects TRBV11-2 to TRBJ1-6; TRBD1 is a possible D gene (5 bases). V lost 4 bases and J lost 7, with 11 bases in between. CDR1 and CDR2 from the germline V gene are SGHAT and FQNNGV. The CDR3 consists of 14 residues. The CDR3 region is CASSSTRVNSPLHF. CDR3 nucleotides: TGTGCCAGCAGCTCGACCAGGGTGAATTCACCCCTCCACTTT.

J is TRBJ1-5 and V is TRBV5-8, with no clear D. The germline V gene encodes CDR1 SGHTS and CDR2 YDEGEE. V was pared by 0 bases and J by 4 bases, with 11 bases between. The CDR3 has 15 amino acids. CDR3 protein: CASSLGQVKNQPQHF. The CDR3, as DNA: TGTGCCAGCAGCTTGGGTCAGGTGAAGAATCAGCCCCAGCATTTT.

The chain has TRBV5-6 and TRBJ1-5, with 9 positions matching TRBD1. Germline assignment: CDR1 SGHDT and CDR2 YYEEEE. J lost 4 bases, V lost 3 bases, and 8 bases had no gene match. The CDR3 loop spans 16 amino acids. This CDR3 is CASSSLTGGQNQPQHF. The CDR3 nucleotides read TGTGCCAGCAGCTCTTTGACAGGGGGGCAAAATCAGCCCCAGCATTTT.

The chain is built from TRBV7-2 and TRBJ2-1; a weak D match, TRBD2 (5 bases). CDR3 length equals 13 residues. Trimming left V 5 bases short and J 7 bases short, with 12 bases between. Germline lookup yields CDR1 SGHTA and CDR2 FQGNSA. The CDR3 loop is CASSPQRENEQFF. The DNA for the CDR3 is TGTGCCAGCAGCCCCCAAAGGGAGAATGAGCAGTTCTTC. The full variable domain, its missing parts supplied by reference TRBV7-2 and TRBJ2-1, is GAGVSQSPSNKVTEKGKDVELRCDPISGHTALYWYRQSLGQGLEFLIYFQGNSAPDKSGLPSDRFSAERTGGSVSTLTIQRTQQEDSAVYLCASSPQRENEQFFGPGTRLTVL.

The chain employs TRBV7-9 and TRBJ2-3, with 11 bases aligning to TRBD2. Germline V gives CDR1 SEHNR, CDR2 FQNEAQ (reference sequence). CDR3 length: 17 amino acids. Unmatched junction bases numbered 5, after V lost 1 base and J lost 2 bases. This chain's CDR3 is CASSLVAGGRNTDTQYF. The CDR3 DNA reads TGTGCCAGCAGCTTAGTAGCGGGGGGGAGAAACACAGATACGCAGTATTTT.

The rearrangement joins TRBV18 to TRBJ2-7, with D maybe TRBD1 (7 bases). CDR1 is KGHSH and CDR2 is LQKENI in the germline V gene. The CDR3 sequence is 15 residues long. V lost 4 bases to trimming and J lost 6 bases, with 19 bases between them. The CDR3 spells CASSQVSGGYVEQYF. The CDR3 DNA reads TGTGCCAGCTCACAAGTTTCAGGGGGGTATGTCGAGCAGTACTTC.